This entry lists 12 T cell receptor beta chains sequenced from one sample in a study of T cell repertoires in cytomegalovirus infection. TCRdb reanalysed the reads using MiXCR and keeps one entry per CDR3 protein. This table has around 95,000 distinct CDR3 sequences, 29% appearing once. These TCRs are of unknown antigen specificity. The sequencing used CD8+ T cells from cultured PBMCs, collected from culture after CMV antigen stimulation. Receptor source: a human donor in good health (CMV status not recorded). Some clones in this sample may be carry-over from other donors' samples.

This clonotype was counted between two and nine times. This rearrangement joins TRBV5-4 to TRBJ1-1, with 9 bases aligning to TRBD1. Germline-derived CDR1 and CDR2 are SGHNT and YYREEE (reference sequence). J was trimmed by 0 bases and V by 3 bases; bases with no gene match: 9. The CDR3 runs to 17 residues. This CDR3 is CASSWGQGSGMNTEAFF. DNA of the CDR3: TGTGCCAGCAGCTGGGGACAGGGTTCGGGGATGAACACTGAAGCTTTCTTT.

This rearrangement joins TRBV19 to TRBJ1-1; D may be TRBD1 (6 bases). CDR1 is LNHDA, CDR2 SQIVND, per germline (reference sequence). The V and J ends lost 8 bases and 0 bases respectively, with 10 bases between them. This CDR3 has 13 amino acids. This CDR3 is CASLTGLNTEAFF. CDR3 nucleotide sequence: TGTGCCAGTTTGACAGGTTTGAACACTGAAGCTTTCTTT.

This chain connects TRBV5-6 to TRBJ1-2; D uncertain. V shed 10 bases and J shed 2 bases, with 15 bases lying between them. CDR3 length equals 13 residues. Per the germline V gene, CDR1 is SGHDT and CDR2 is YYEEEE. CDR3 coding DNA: TGTGCCGCGGGAGGACGGATAAACTATGGCTACACCTTC. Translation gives CAAGGRINYGYTF. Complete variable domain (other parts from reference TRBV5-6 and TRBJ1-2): DAGVTQSPTHLIKTRGQQVTLRCSPKSGHDTVSWYQQALGQGPQFIFQYYEEEERQRGNFPDRFSGHQFPNYSSELNVNALLLGDSALYLCAAGGRINYGYTFGSGTRLTVV.

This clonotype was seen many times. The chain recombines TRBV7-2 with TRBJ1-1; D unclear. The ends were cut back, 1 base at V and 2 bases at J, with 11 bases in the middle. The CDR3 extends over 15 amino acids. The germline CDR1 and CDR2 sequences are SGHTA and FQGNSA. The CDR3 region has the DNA TGTGCCAGCAGCTTAGTCAGGCCTATAAACACTGAAGCTTTCTTT. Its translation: CASSLVRPINTEAFF.

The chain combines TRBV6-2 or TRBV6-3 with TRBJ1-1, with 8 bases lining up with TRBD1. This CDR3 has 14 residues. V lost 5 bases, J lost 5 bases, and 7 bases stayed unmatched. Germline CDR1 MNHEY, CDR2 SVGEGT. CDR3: CASSTTGVETEAFF. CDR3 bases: TGTGCCAGCAGTACGACAGGGGTCGAGACTGAAGCTTTCTTT.

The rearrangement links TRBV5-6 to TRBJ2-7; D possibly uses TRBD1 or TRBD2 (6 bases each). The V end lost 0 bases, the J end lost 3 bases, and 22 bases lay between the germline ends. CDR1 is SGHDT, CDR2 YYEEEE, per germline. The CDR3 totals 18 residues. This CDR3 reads CASSLAGGPTVGDYEQYF. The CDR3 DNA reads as TGTGCCAGCAGCTTGGCTGGGGGGCCGACTGTAGGAGACTACGAGCAGTACTTC.

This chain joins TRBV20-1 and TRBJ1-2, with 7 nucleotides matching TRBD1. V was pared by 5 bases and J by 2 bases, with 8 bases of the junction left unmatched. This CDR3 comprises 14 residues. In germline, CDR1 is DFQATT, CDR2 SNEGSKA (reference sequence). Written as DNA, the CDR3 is TGCAGTGCTTCCTCGACAGGGACGAACTATGGCTACACCTTC. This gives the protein CSASSTGTNYGYTF.

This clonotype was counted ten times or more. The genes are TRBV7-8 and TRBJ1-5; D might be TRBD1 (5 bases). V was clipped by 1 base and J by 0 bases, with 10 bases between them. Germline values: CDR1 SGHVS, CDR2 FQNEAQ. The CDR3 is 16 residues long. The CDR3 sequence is CASSLDGTYSNQPQHF. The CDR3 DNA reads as TGTGCCAGCAGCTTAGATGGGACTTATAGCAATCAGCCCCAGCATTTT.

DNA for the CDR3: TGTGCCAGCAGCTTAGTGACAGGGGGGACTGAAGCTTTCTTT. Translation: CASSLVTGGTEAFF. The V and J genes are TRBV11-2 and TRBJ1-1; 9 nucleotides agree with TRBD1. Germline trimming cut 1 base from V and 5 bases from J; bases unmatched to any gene: 2. This CDR3 has 14 amino acids. CDR1 is SGHAT and CDR2 is FQNNGV in the germline V gene.

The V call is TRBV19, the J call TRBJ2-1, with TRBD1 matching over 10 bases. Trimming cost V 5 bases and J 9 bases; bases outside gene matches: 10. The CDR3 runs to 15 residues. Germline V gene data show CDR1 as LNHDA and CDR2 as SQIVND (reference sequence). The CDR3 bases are TGTGCCAGTAGTGCGGGACAGGGGAAAAAGGGTGAGCAGTTCTTC. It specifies CASSAGQGKKGEQFF.

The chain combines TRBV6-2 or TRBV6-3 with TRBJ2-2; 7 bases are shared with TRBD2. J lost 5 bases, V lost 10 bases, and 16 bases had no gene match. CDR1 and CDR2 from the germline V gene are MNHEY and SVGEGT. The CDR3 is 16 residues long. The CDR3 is CANSSTSSSWTGELFF. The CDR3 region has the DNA TGTGCCAACAGCTCGACTAGCTCATCGTGGACCGGGGAGCTGTTTTTT.

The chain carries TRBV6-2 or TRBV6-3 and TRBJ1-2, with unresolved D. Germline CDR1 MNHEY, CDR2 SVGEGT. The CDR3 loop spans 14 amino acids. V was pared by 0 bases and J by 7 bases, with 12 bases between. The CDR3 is CASSYSGGLSGYTF. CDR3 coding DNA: TGTGCCAGCAGTTACTCCGGAGGGTTGAGTGGCTACACCTTC.